The clone carrying this T cell receptor beta chain has only one observation. Germline CDR1 KGHDR, CDR2 SFDVKD. The CDR3 sequence is 12 residues long. V shed 4 bases and J shed 12 bases, with 12 bases lying between them. Method: immunoSEQ multiplex PCR; TCRdb's copy keeps in-frame clones and lacks some. The table lists about 160,000 clones, under 90% of them singletons. This specimen belongs to a study of blood T cell repertoires in COVID-19. V is TRBV24-1 and J is TRBJ2-1, with a weak D call TRBD2 (6 bases). This TCR came from a man aged 60 to 69 who had recovered from COVID-19. The sequenced sample consisted of PBMCs or T cells enriched from blood (not recorded which). CDR3 sequence reads: CATSEREERQFF. CDR3 sequence (DNA): TGTGCCACCAGTGAGAGGGAGGAGCGGCAGTTCTTC.